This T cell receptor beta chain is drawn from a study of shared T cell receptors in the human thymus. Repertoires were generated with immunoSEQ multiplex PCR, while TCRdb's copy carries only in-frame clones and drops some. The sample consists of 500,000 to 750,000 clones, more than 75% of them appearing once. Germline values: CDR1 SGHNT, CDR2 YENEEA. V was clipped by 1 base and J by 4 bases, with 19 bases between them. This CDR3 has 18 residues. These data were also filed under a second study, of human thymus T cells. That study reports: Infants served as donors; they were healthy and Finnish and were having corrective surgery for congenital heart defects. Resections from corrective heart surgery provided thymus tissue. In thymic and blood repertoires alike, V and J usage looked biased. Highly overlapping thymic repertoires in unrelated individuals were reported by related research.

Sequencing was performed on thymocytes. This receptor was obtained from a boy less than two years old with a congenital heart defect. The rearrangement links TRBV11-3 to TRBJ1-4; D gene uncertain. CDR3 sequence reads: CASSLGRRGLGDNEKLFF. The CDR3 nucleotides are TGTGCCAGCAGCTTAGGTCGTCGAGGGCTCGGGGATAATGAAAAACTGTTTTTT.